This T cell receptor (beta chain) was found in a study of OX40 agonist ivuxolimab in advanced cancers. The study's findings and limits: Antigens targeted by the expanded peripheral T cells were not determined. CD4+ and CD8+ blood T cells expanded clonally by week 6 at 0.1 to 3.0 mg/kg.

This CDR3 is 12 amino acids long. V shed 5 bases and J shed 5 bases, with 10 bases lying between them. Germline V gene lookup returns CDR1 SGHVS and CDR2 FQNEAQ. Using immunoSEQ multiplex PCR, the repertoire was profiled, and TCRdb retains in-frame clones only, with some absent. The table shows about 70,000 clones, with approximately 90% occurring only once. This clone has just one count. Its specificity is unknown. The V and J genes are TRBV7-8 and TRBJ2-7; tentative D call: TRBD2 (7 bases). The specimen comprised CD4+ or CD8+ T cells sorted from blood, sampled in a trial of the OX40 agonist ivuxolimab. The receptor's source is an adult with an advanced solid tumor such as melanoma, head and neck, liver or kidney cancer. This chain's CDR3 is CASSPGGHEQYF. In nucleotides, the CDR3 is TGTGCCAGCAGCCCCGGGGGGCACGAGCAGTACTTC.